This T cell receptor (beta chain) was retrieved from a study of PD-L1 blockade in urothelial cancer. The overall study: A median blood sample held about 140,000 T cells and about 83,000 unique TCRs.

This CDR3 has 15 amino acids. V shed 6 bases and J 6 bases; nucleotides not matched to a gene: 7. Germline assignment: CDR1 SGHTA and CDR2 FQGTGA. Repertoires were generated with immunoSEQ multiplex PCR, while TCRdb's copy carries only in-frame clones and drops some. The sample includes some 53,000 clones, 70% to 85% of them seen just once. This receptor was taken from a man between 65 and 85 years old with urothelial cancer. This chain connects TRBV7-3 to TRBJ2-3, with 12 bases matching TRBD2. The specimen was PBMCs, collected around atezolizumab (anti-PD-L1) treatment. The CDR3 here is CASRASGGAGDTQYF. The DNA for the CDR3 is TGTGCCAGCAGGGCTAGCGGGGGGGCTGGGGATACGCAGTATTTT.